What follows are 26 T cell receptor beta chains derived from one specimen sequenced in a study of regulatory T cells in long-lasting Graves disease. Arm-PCR of CDR3 regions and iRepertoire HTBI primers were the basis on which TCR beta libraries were built. Each CDR3 protein is one row after TCRdb ran MiXCR on the multiplex PCR reads. The sample gives hundreds of thousands of distinct CDR3 sequences, approximately 15% of which show up once; about 17% is in the top ten. The time point denotes: newly diagnosed GD, antithyroid drugs for less than 3 months. From PBMCs, RNA was extracted and then used to make the TCR library. These data also featured in a second study, about T cells in Graves' hyperthyroidism and ophthalmopathy.

The sequences come from peripheral blood mononuclear cells (PBMCs), collected at new diagnosis, from a patient treated with antithyroid drugs. These receptors were taken from a young woman with Graves disease.

This clonotype was detected many times. The V call is TRBV7-9, the J call TRBJ2-3; D gene unclear. The CDR3 extends over 14 amino acids. V lost 6 bases and J lost 0, with 10 bases in between. Germline V CDR1 and CDR2: SEHNR, FQNEAQ (reference sequence). The DNA of the CDR3 is TGTGCCAGCAGGCGCGTCGGGAGCACAGATACGCAGTATTTT. Translation: CASRRVGSTDTQYF.

This sequence joins TRBV7-2 and TRBJ2-3; maybe TRBD1 (7 bases). V lost 5 bases to trimming and J lost 5 bases, with 17 bases between them. The germline CDR1 and CDR2 sequences are SGHTA and FQGNSA. The CDR3 length is 15 residues. CDR3 bases: TGTGCCAGCAGCCGTCACAGGGGAGGCGAAGATACGCAGTATTTT. This sequence encodes CASSRHRGGEDTQYF. The whole variable domain, remainder taken from reference TRBV7-2 and TRBJ2-3, is GAGVSQSPSNKVTEKGKDVELRCDPISGHTALYWYRQSLGQGLEFLIYFQGNSAPDKSGLPSDRFSAERTGGSVSTLTIQRTQQEDSAVYLCASSRHRGGEDTQYFGPGTRLTVL.

This clonotype was seen repeatedly, ten times or more. CDR3 region: CSVVTGPNYGYTF. DNA for the CDR3: TGCAGCGTTGTAACAGGGCCTAACTATGGCTACACCTTC. The chain links TRBV29-1 to TRBJ1-2, with D maybe TRBD1 (6 bases). V was shortened by 4 bases and J by 0 bases, with 9 bases between the two germline ends. The CDR3 length is 13 residues. Germline CDR1 is SQVTM and CDR2 is ANQGSEA. Full variable domain (remainder filled in from reference TRBV29-1 and TRBJ1-2): SAVISQKPSRDICQRGTSLTIQCQVDSQVTMMFWYRQQPGQSLTLIATANQGSEATYESGFVIDKFPISRPNLTFSTLTVSNMSPEDSSIYLCSVVTGPNYGYTFGSGTRLTVV.

This clonotype showed up just a few times. The CDR3 DNA reads TGTGCCAGCAGCGTAGCAGGGACTAGCGGAGTAGTGGAGCTGTTTTTT. Protein sequence: CASSVAGTSGVVELFF. This rearrangement joins TRBV9 to TRBJ2-2; 11 nucleotides align to TRBD2. Germline CDR1 SGDLS, CDR2 YYNGEE. Trimming cost V 0 bases and J 10 bases; bases outside gene matches: 8. The CDR3 covers 16 residues.

This clonotype was detected only a few times. CDR3 protein: CASSLALGSTAASDTQYF. DNA of the CDR3: TGTGCCAGCAGTTTGGCCCTGGGTTCGACAGCGGCATCAGATACGCAGTATTTT. The chain couples TRBV12-3 or TRBV12-4 to TRBJ2-3, with D perhaps TRBD1 or TRBD2 (5 bases each). The CDR3 runs to 18 residues. Between the trimmed V and J ends, which lost 3 bases and 4 bases, there was a span of 23 bases.

This clonotype was detected many times. The rearrangement links TRBV20-1 to TRBJ2-7, with D perhaps matching TRBD2 (5 bases). Trimming shortened V by 1 base and J by 2 bases, and 15 bases separated the two germline ends. The CDR3 length is 15 residues. Germline V lookup: CDR1 DFQATT, CDR2 SNEGSKA (reference sequence). Written as DNA, the CDR3 is TGCAGTGCTAGAGGGGCGGCCAGCGGACCCTACGAGCAGTACTTC. This encodes CSARGAASGPYEQYF.

This clonotype was counted at least ten times. This chain joins TRBV7-9 and TRBJ1-1; 8 bases line up with TRBD1. Germline values: CDR1 SEHNR, CDR2 FQNEAQ (reference sequence). V gave up 8 bases and J gave up 3 bases; unmatched junction bases: 20. This CDR3 has 18 amino acids. The CDR3 spells CASDPPGQGATRHTEAFF. The CDR3 nucleotides read TGTGCCAGCGATCCACCGGGGCAGGGGGCCACCAGGCACACTGAAGCTTTCTTT. The whole variable domain, filled in from reference TRBV7-9 and TRBJ1-1, reads DTGVSQNPRHKITKRGQNVTFRCDPISEHNRLYWYRQTLGQGPEFLTYFQNEAQLEKSRLLSDRFSAERPKGSFSTLEIQRTEQGDSAMYLCASDPPGQGATRHTEAFFGQGTRLTVV.

This clonotype was counted a single time. Sequence at one end of the junction differs from germline and may be a read error. The chain has TRBV30 and TRBJ1-4; D is perhaps TRBD1 (5 bases). The CDR3 runs to 17 residues. Per germline, CDR1 GTSNPN and CDR2 SVGIG (reference sequence). DNA of the CDR3: TGTGCCTGGAGGACCGTCTCGCTGAGGGGCAATAATGAAGAACTGTTTTTT. It specifies CAWRTVSLRGNNEELFF.

Ten or more counts support this clonotype. The chain carries TRBV6-1 and TRBJ1-5, with TRBD1 matching over 9 bases. Trimming removed 5 bases from V and 4 bases from J; junction bases left unmatched: 3. The V gene's germline CDR1 is MNHNS and CDR2 SASEGT. The CDR3 has 14 amino acids. The CDR3 loop reads CASSRTGENQPQHF. The CDR3 DNA reads TGTGCCAGCAGTAGGACAGGGGAAAATCAGCCCCAGCATTTT.

The chain recombines TRBV19 with TRBJ1-5; perhaps TRBD1 as D (5 bases). V gave up 9 bases and J gave up 4 bases, with 13 bases separating them. In germline, CDR1 is LNHDA, CDR2 SQIVND (reference sequence). CDR3 length: 13 amino acids. CDR3 region: CASTGAQNQPQHF. CDR3 DNA: TGTGCCAGCACCGGGGCCCAAAATCAGCCCCAGCATTTT.

This clonotype was recorded many times. The chain carries TRBV27 and TRBJ1-5; 8 bases are a match to TRBD1. CDR1 MNHEY and CDR2 SMNVEV come from the germline V gene (reference sequence). The CDR3 spans 16 residues. V dropped 6 bases and J dropped 0; count of bases not matched to a gene: 7. DNA of the CDR3: TGTGCCAGCAGAGGACAGGGCGGTTATAGCAATCAGCCCCAGCATTTT. It encodes CASRGQGGYSNQPQHF.

This rearrangement joins TRBV30 to TRBJ1-1; D gene uncertain. This CDR3 region has 11 residues. Germline V gene lookup returns CDR1 GTSNPN and CDR2 SVGIG (reference sequence). Trimming took off 4 bases at V and 4 bases at J, with 7 bases between the two ends. The CDR3 bases are TGTGCCTGGATTTTCATCACTGAAGCTTTCTTT. Translating gives CAWIFITEAFF.

This clonotype was observed many times. The chain recombines TRBV2 with TRBJ2-1; 12 positions match TRBD2. Germline lookup yields CDR1 SNHLY and CDR2 FYNNEI. This CDR3 is 14 amino acids long. The trim removed 5 bases at V and 15 bases at J, leaving 11 bases unmatched. CDR3 residues: CASSLLAGGLSGFF. The CDR3 nucleotides are TGTGCCAGCAGTTTACTAGCGGGAGGACTAAGTGGGTTCTTC.

This clonotype occurred many times. The rearrangement links TRBV12-3 or TRBV12-4 to TRBJ1-3; D not certain. This CDR3 has 14 amino acids. The V end was cut by 2 bases, the J end by 4 bases, with 9 bases between. The CDR3: CASSLIGSGNTIYF. CDR3 sequence (DNA): TGTGCCAGCAGTTTAATAGGGAGCGGAAACACCATATATTTT.

Only a few counts were recorded for this clonotype. The V and J genes are TRBV7-2 and TRBJ2-5, with 7 bases fitting TRBD2. The CDR3 runs to 17 residues. Germline V gene data show CDR1 as SGHTA and CDR2 as FQGNSA. V lost 1 base to trimming and J lost 2 bases; unmatched junction nucleotides: 10. CDR3 region: CASSLDGRAGLQETQYF. The CDR3 DNA is TGTGCCAGCAGCTTAGATGGGAGGGCGGGCTTGCAAGAGACCCAGTACTTC.

Comments on this clonotype: A much bigger clone sits one base away, suggesting this may be a read error. V is TRBV28 and J is TRBJ1-4; D is unclear. This CDR3 contains 15 residues. Looked up from germline, CDR1 is MDHEN and CDR2 is SYDVKM. CDR3 sequence reads: CASSFEGPRDEELFF. For the CDR3, the DNA is TGTGCCAGCAGTTTTGAAGGTCCCCGGGATGAAGAACTGTTTTTT.

In its sample, this clonotype was seen many times. Here the CDR3 DNA reads TGTGCCAGCAGTTTACCCCCGGTATTCACTGAAGCTTTCTTT. This codes for CASSLPPVFTEAFF. This rearrangement joins TRBV28 to TRBJ1-1; D ambiguous. CDR1 is MDHEN and CDR2 is SYDVKM in the germline V gene. The CDR3 length is 14 residues. The V and J ends lost 2 bases and 4 bases respectively, with 11 bases between them.

In its sample, this clonotype was seen many times. This sequence joins TRBV28 and TRBJ2-4; D possibly corresponds to TRBD2 (6 bases). Trimming shortened V by 3 bases and J by 1 base, and 10 bases separated the two germline ends. The CDR3 runs to 15 residues. Germline V gives CDR1 MDHEN, CDR2 SYDVKM. The CDR3 spells CASSLGGTAKNIQYF. The DNA for the CDR3 is TGTGCCAGCAGTTTGGGCGGGACCGCCAAAAACATTCAGTACTTC.

The rearrangement links TRBV29-1 to TRBJ2-7; D not resolved. V gave up 4 bases and J gave up 4 bases, with 11 bases separating them. The germline CDR1 and CDR2 sequences are SQVTM and ANQGSEA. The CDR3 runs 12 residues. The CDR3 coding sequence is TGCAGCGTTGTGTTGGGTACTTACGAGCAGTACTTC. Translation gives CSVVLGTYEQYF.

The chain joins TRBV27 to TRBJ2-7, with a tentative D call TRBD1 (6 bases). This CDR3 comprises 15 residues. V was trimmed by 5 bases and J by 4 bases, leaving 18 bases between them. Germline V CDR1 and CDR2: MNHEY, SMNVEV (reference sequence). CDR3 protein: CASSLGGTARYEQYF. As DNA, the CDR3 is TGTGCCAGCAGTCTAGGGGGAACGGCCCGTTACGAGCAGTACTTC.

This clonotype was observed a few times. This chain joins TRBV9 and TRBJ2-1; 7 nucleotides align to TRBD2. With V trimmed by 1 base and J by 7 bases, 5 bases remained unmatched. The germline V gene encodes CDR1 SGDLS and CDR2 YYNGEE. This CDR3 has 14 amino acids. The CDR3 loop reads CASSVSGVRNEQFF. CDR3 in DNA: TGTGCCAGCAGCGTAAGCGGGGTCAGGAATGAGCAGTTCTTC.

There are many counts of this clonotype. This chain links TRBV7-8 with TRBJ1-2; D gene unclear. The CDR3 is 15 amino acids. Germline loops: CDR1 SGHVS, CDR2 FQNEAQ. Deletions cut 0 bases from V and 8 bases from J, with 16 bases between. The CDR3 reads CASSLANFLGSGYTF. The DNA for the CDR3 is TGTGCCAGCAGCTTAGCGAATTTTCTAGGGAGCGGCTACACCTTC.

This clonotype was seen a handful of times. V and J are TRBV6-2 or TRBV6-3 and TRBJ1-5, with 9 bases identical to TRBD1. CDR3 length: 17 amino acids. Trimming cost V 6 bases and J 5 bases; bases outside gene matches: 14. The germline V gene has CDR1 MNHEY and CDR2 SVGEGT. CDR3 DNA: TGTGCCAGCAGAACCGGGACAGGGTTCCCGATGGATCAGCCCCAGCATTTT. Amino acids: CASRTGTGFPMDQPQHF.

In this sample, this clonotype turned up a few times. The rearrangement uses TRBV14 and TRBJ2-7; D may be TRBD1 or TRBD2 (5 bases each). CDR1 SGHDN and CDR2 FVKESK come from the germline V gene. The CDR3 is 15 amino acids. Trimming took 4 bases from V and 2 from J, leaving 15 bases between them. The CDR3 sequence is CASSRGQGDTYEQYF. In nucleotides, the CDR3 is TGTGCCAGCAGCCGTGGGCAGGGAGACACCTACGAGCAGTACTTC.

This clonotype was picked up a small number of times. The V and J genes are TRBV3-1 and TRBJ1-4, with 9 bases that match TRBD1. V lost 4 bases and J lost 0; bases outside the gene matches: 9. The CDR3 consists of 18 residues. The germline V gene has CDR1 LGHDT and CDR2 YNNKEL (reference sequence). The CDR3 sequence: CASSRRDRATTTNEKLFF. DNA of the CDR3: TGTGCCAGCAGCCGCCGGGACAGGGCAACTACAACTAATGAAAAACTGTTTTTT.

This clonotype has at least ten counts. The chain recombines TRBV19 with TRBJ2-2; D possibly uses TRBD1 or TRBD2 (5 bases each). Per germline, CDR1 LNHDA and CDR2 SQIVND (reference sequence). The CDR3 has 13 amino acids. The germline V and J ends were trimmed by 3 bases and 5 bases, with 7 bases remaining between them. CDR3: CASSIWGTGELFF. The CDR3 nucleotides read TGTGCCAGTAGTATTTGGGGGACCGGGGAGCTGTTTTTT.